The 24 T cell receptor beta chains below were found in one sample sequenced in a study of OX40 agonist ivuxolimab in advanced cancers. Only in-frame clones appear in the TCRdb table, and some are missing; sequencing was by immunoSEQ multiplex PCR. The sample lists 84,000 or so clones; approximately 88% were seen once. The input for sequencing was CD4+ or CD8+ T cells sorted from blood, taken in a trial of the OX40 agonist ivuxolimab. These receptors were obtained from an adult with an advanced solid tumor such as melanoma, head and neck, liver or kidney cancer.

J is TRBJ1-2 and V is TRBV5-8; unclear D gene. In germline, CDR1 is SGHTS, CDR2 YDEGEE. CDR3 size: 14 residues. V shed 1 base and J shed 6 bases, with 13 bases lying between them. CDR3 sequence: CASSLYQAGDGYTF. The CDR3 bases are TGTGCCAGCAGCTTGTATCAGGCCGGAGATGGCTACACCTTC.

The chain employs TRBV7-2 and TRBJ1-1; no definite D call. Germline CDR1 and CDR2: SGHTA and FQGNSA. V lost 3 bases, J lost 5 bases, and 10 bases lay in between. This CDR3 is built from 13 residues. This CDR3 reads CASSFWGSTEAFF. The CDR3 nucleotides read TGTGCCAGCAGCTTCTGGGGTAGTACTGAAGCTTTCTTT.

In DNA, the CDR3 is TGTGCCAGCAGTCAAGGGCCCTCGGAGAACATTCAGTACTTC. Translated, it gives CASSQGPSENIQYF. V gene TRBV21-1 combines with J gene TRBJ2-4. TRBV21-1 is designated a pseudogene. The CDR3 spans 14 residues.

The chain links TRBV4-3 to TRBJ1-1; D might be TRBD1 (5 bases). Trimming pared 0 bases from V and 6 bases from J, leaving 14 bases between. CDR1 is LGHNA and CDR2 is YSLEER in the germline V gene. The CDR3 has 15 amino acids. The CDR3 region is CASSQEVGQISEAFF. CDR3 DNA sequence: TGCGCCAGCAGCCAAGAGGTGGGGCAGATCTCTGAAGCTTTCTTT.

The rearrangement links TRBV11-2 to TRBJ2-1, with TRBD1 matching over 7 bases. Germline CDR1 SGHAT, CDR2 FQNNGV. This CDR3 region has 14 residues. The V gene end was trimmed by 5 bases and the J gene end by 3 bases; junction bases not matched to a gene: 4. The CDR3 reads CASSLGQVYNEQFF. The CDR3 DNA sequence: TGTGCCAGCAGCCTCGGACAGGTCTACAATGAGCAGTTCTTC.

The V and J genes are TRBV29-1 and TRBJ1-2, with TRBD1 identical over 8 bases. The CDR3 contains 13 residues. CDR1 and CDR2 from the germline V gene are SQVTM and ANQGSEA. J gave up 1 base and V 6 bases, and 4 bases lay outside the gene matches. CDR3 bases: TGCAGCGTCGGACAGGGAGGTAACTATGGCTACACCTTC. It yields the protein CSVGQGGNYGYTF.

This chain links TRBV10-1 with TRBJ2-5; D tentatively reads TRBD1 or TRBD2 (6 bases each). The CDR3 consists of 13 residues. In germline, CDR1 is WNHNN, CDR2 SYGVQD (reference sequence). V was cut by 4 bases and J by 4 bases, with 10 bases left in between. The CDR3 sequence: CASSGGAGETQYF. The CDR3 DNA reads TGCGCCAGCAGTGGGGGGGCAGGAGAGACCCAGTACTTC.

The chain couples TRBV6-1 to TRBJ1-6; unclear D gene. CDR3 length: 14 residues. Looked up from germline, CDR1 is MNHNS and CDR2 is SASEGT. Trimming removed 7 bases from V and 5 bases from J, with 12 bases in between. CDR3 sequence (DNA): TGTGCCAGCACCTCGGGAGGAAATAATTCACCCCTCCACTTT. This translates into CASTSGGNNSPLHF.

The chain links TRBV10-3 to TRBJ1-5; unclear D gene. Trimming removed 4 bases at V and 8 bases at J, with 12 bases between. CDR1 and CDR2 (germline): ENHRY, SYGVKD. The length of the CDR3 is 13 residues. The CDR3 DNA is TGTGCCATCAGTGCGGGCTCCGGAGAGCCCCAGCATTTT. Translated: CAISAGSGEPQHF.

The genes are TRBV6-6 and TRBJ2-3, with D possibly matching TRBD2 (7 bases). V lost 8 bases to trimming and J lost 3 bases, with 18 bases between them. Germline V gives CDR1 MNHNY, CDR2 SVGAGI (reference sequence). The CDR3 consists of 15 residues. Here the CDR3 DNA reads TGTGCCAGCCGGCGGAGGGGGGGCGAGACAGATACGCAGTATTTT. It codes for CASRRRGGETDTQYF.

The rearrangement links TRBV4-1 to TRBJ2-3; 7 bases match TRBD2. This CDR3 spans 14 amino acids. V gave up 1 base and J gave up 6 bases; unmatched junction bases: 4. The germline gives CDR1 MGHRA, CDR2 YSYEKL. Here the CDR3 reads CASSQGPGGDTQYF. The DNA for the CDR3 is TGCGCCAGCAGCCAAGGTCCCGGGGGGGATACGCAGTATTTT.

The gene calls are TRBV5-1 and TRBJ2-1; D uncertain. Germline V gives CDR1 SGHRS, CDR2 YFSETQ. There are 16 residues in the CDR3. V shed 0 bases and J shed 6 bases, with 16 bases lying between them. The CDR3 spells CASSLEPRPSLNEQFF. The CDR3 bases are TGCGCCAGCAGCTTGGAGCCCCGACCGTCACTCAATGAGCAGTTCTTC.

This chain connects TRBV19 to TRBJ1-2; perhaps TRBD1 as D (5 bases). Germline CDR1 and CDR2: LNHDA and SQIVND (reference sequence). V shed 3 bases and J shed 5 bases, with 13 bases lying between them. This CDR3 region has 14 residues. CDR3 sequence reads: CASSIPGRRYGYTF. In DNA, the CDR3 is TGTGCCAGTAGTATTCCAGGGAGGAGATATGGCTACACCTTC.

The chain has TRBV30 and TRBJ1-5; D gene unclear. CDR3 length: 14 amino acids. V was shortened by 0 bases and J by 3 bases, with 9 bases between the two germline ends. The germline CDR1 and CDR2 sequences are GTSNPN and SVGIG (reference sequence). The CDR3 region has the DNA TGTGCCTGGAGTGTAGAACCGACCAATCAGCCCCAGCATTTT. Amino acids: CAWSVEPTNQPQHF.

The rearrangement links TRBV14 to TRBJ2-5; D not certain. CDR3 size: 12 residues. The V gene lost 1 base and the J gene lost 6 bases, with 6 bases spanning the gap. Looked up from germline, CDR1 is SGHDN and CDR2 is FVKESK. DNA for the CDR3: TGTGCCAGCAGCCAAGCCCCGAAGACCCAGTACTTC. Protein: CASSQAPKTQYF.

The rearrangement links TRBV21-1 to TRBJ1-1. TRBV21-1 has pseudogene status. This CDR3 is built from 16 residues. The CDR3 region is CASSKACPGEDTEAFF. Written as DNA, the CDR3 is TGTGCCAGCAGCAAAGCGTGCCCAGGGGAGGACACTGAAGCTTTCTTT.

This chain links TRBV5-4 with TRBJ2-1, with 11 bases that match TRBD2. Germline lookup yields CDR1 SGHNT and CDR2 YYREEE (reference sequence). The CDR3 spans 17 residues. V trimming: 0 bases; J trimming: 3 bases; junction bases outside the gene matches: 5. The DNA for the CDR3 is TGTGCCAGCAGCTTGGGTAGCGGGGGGGCGTACTACAATGAGCAGTTCTTC. Amino acid sequence: CASSLGSGGAYYNEQFF.

CDR3 nucleotides: TGTGCCAGCGGAATGGGCAGGGGGAACACTGAAGCTTTCTTT. As protein: CASGMGRGNTEAFF. The J gene is TRBJ1-1, the V gene TRBV11-1, with a tentative D call TRBD1 (6 bases). The CDR3 is 14 amino acids. V was trimmed by 8 bases and J by 1 base, leaving 14 bases between them. In germline, CDR1 is SGHAT, CDR2 FQDESV (reference sequence).

The chain is built from TRBV19 and TRBJ2-2, with TRBD1 identical over 8 bases. V shed 4 bases and J 3 bases; nucleotides not matched to a gene: 4. Germline CDR1 LNHDA, CDR2 SQIVND (reference sequence). This CDR3 has 15 amino acids. CDR3: CASSTRQGYTGELFF. In DNA, the CDR3 is TGTGCCAGTAGTACACGACAGGGGTACACCGGGGAGCTGTTTTTT.

The genes are TRBV11-3 and TRBJ2-2, with a possible D match to TRBD2 (6 bases). The CDR3 has 15 amino acids. CDR1 and CDR2 (germline): SGHNT, YENEEA. V lost 2 bases and J 1 base, leaving 8 bases between the germline ends. CDR3 nucleotides: TGTGCCAGCAGCTTAAACGGGGGGAACACCGGGGAGCTGTTTTTT. Encoded protein: CASSLNGGNTGELFF.

This clone was detected a few times. The chain employs TRBV5-1 and TRBJ1-2, with D unresolved. Germline V gene sequence: CDR1 SGHRS, CDR2 YFSETQ. The CDR3 length is 13 residues. Trimming took off 0 bases at V and 8 bases at J, with 11 bases between the two ends. The CDR3 nucleotides read TGCGCCAGCAGCTTGGTGGGAGGAGGCGGCTACACCTTC. Translating gives CASSLVGGGGYTF.

The chain uses TRBV5-4 and TRBJ1-3, with D possibly TRBD1 on 5 matching bases. This CDR3 has 16 residues. V gave up 3 bases and J gave up 4 bases, with 17 bases separating them. Germline V gene sequence: CDR1 SGHNT, CDR2 YYREEE (reference sequence). CDR3 DNA: TGTGCCAGCAGCTCCCATGGGGGACTTACCGGAAACACCATATATTTT. It yields the protein CASSSHGGLTGNTIYF.

This chain connects TRBV11-2 to TRBJ1-1; a possible D gene is TRBD1 (6 bases). Germline V gives CDR1 SGHAT, CDR2 FQNNGV. This CDR3 is built from 15 residues. V was clipped by 1 base and J by 1 base, with 10 bases between them. The CDR3 DNA reads TGTGCCAGCAGCTTAGGGGCAGGGGCGAACACTGAAGCTTTCTTT. Residues: CASSLGAGANTEAFF.

The table lists this clone with a count of one. V usage is TRBV19 and J usage is TRBJ2-3, with 11 bases aligning to TRBD1. The trim removed 4 bases at V and 14 bases at J, leaving 5 bases unmatched. CDR1 LNHDA and CDR2 SQIVND come from the germline V gene (reference sequence). The length of the CDR3 is 12 residues. CDR3 amino acids: CASSNRTGGLYF. As DNA, the CDR3 is TGTGCCAGTAGTAACCGGACAGGGGGCCTGTATTTT.